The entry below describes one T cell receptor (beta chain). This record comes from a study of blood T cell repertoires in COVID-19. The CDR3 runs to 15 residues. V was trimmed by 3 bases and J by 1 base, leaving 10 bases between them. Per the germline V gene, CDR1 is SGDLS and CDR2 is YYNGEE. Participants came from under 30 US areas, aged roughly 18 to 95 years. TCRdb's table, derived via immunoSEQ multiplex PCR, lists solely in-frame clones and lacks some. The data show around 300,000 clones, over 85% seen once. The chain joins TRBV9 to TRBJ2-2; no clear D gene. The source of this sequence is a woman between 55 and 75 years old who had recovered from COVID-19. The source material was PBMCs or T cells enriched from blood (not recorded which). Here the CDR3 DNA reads TGTGCCAGCAGCGCAGGTGGCAGGAACACCGGGGAGCTGTTTTTT. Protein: CASSAGGRNTGELFF. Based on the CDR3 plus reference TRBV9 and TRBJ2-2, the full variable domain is DSGVTQTPKHLITATGQRVTLRCSPRSGDLSVYWYQQSLDQGLQFLIQYYNGEERAKGNILERFSAQQFPDLHSELNLSSLELGDSALYFCASSAGGRNTGELFFGEGSRLTVL.